These T cell receptor beta chains were read from a single sample in a study of graft-versus-host responses after intestinal transplantation. Sequencing was performed with immunoSEQ multiplex PCR; in TCRdb, only in-frame clones are kept and a portion is missing. The table lists 8,000 to 13,000 clones, under 35% of them singletons, with approximately 5.3% in the top ten. The specimen comprised alloreactive CD4+ T cells from a mixed lymphocyte reaction culture, sampled before transplantation. These receptors all stem from a human patient who was an organ donor for intestinal transplantation. Each CDR3 is given with its conserved first and last residue. Fields, in order: clone size, D gene, J gene, V gene, CDR3 protein, CDR3 DNA. A D gene is named only where the DNA matches it firmly. Clone size is stated in some rows and not others, as once, few, many or a class when expanded.

few | . | TRBJ1-2 | TRBV6-5 | CASSYGNYGYTF | TGTGCCAGCAGTTACGGGAACTATGGCTACACCTTC
. | . | TRBJ1-2 | TRBV9 | CASSVQGNNYGYTF | TGTGCCAGCAGCGTACAGGGTAACAACTATGGCTACACCTTC
few | TRBD1 | TRBJ2-7 | TRBV6-1 | CASSEPGQGVTYEQYF | TGTGCCAGCAGTGAGCCGGGACAGGGGGTAACCTACGAGCAGTACTTC
. | TRBD1 | TRBJ1-1 | TRBV5-1 | CASSLTPTGMNTEAFF | TGCGCCAGCAGCTTGACACCGACAGGGATGAACACTGAAGCTTTCTTT
once | . | TRBJ1-3 | TRBV5-1 | CASSVSRPAQSPGNTIYF | TGCGCCAGCAGCGTCAGTCGTCCGGCCCAGTCTCCTGGAAACACCATATATTTT
few | . | TRBJ2-2 | TRBV5-1 | CASSLAGLMNTGELFF | TGCGCCAGCAGCTTGGCTGGACTTATGAACACCGGGGAGCTGTTTTTT
. | TRBD2 | TRBJ2-1 | TRBV5-4 | CASSALAGGYYYNEQFF | TGTGCCAGCAGCGCCCTAGCGGGGGGCTACTACTACAATGAGCAGTTCTTC
medium-sized | . | TRBJ1-2 | TRBV6-5 | CASRTANYGYTF | TGTGCCAGCAGGACAGCTAACTATGGCTACACCTTC
. | . | TRBJ1-2 | TRBV12-5 | CASGSVGGYTF | TGTGCTAGTGGGTCAGTTGGCGGCTACACCTTC
. | . | TRBJ1-1 | TRBV4-2 | CASSLGETTEAFF | TGTGCCAGCAGCTTAGGGGAGACCACTGAAGCTTTCTTT
few | . | TRBJ2-2 | TRBV7-6 | CASSLGPTAGTGELFF | TGTGCCAGCAGCTTAGGACCCACGGCGGGCACCGGGGAGCTGTTTTTT
few | . | TRBJ1-4 | TRBV18 | CASSPVSNEKLFF | TGTGCCAGCTCACCGGTTTCTAATGAAAAACTGTTTTTT
. | . | TRBJ1-3 | TRBV2 | CASRSSGNTIYF | TGTGCCAGCAGGAGCTCTGGAAACACCATATATTTT
. | TRBD1 | TRBJ2-3 | TRBV29-1 | CSVWPGLGQGISDTQYF | TGCAGCGTGTGGCCGGGCCTAGGACAGGGGATATCAGATACGCAGTATTTT
. | TRBD1 | TRBJ1-1 | TRBV18 | CASSPRDRGKTEAFF | TGTGCCAGCTCACCCAGGGACAGGGGAAAAACTGAAGCTTTCTTT
. | . | TRBJ2-7 | TRBV11-3 | CASSLGASRIPIYEQYF | TGTGCCAGCAGCTTAGGGGCCTCAAGGATACCTATCTACGAGCAGTACTTC
. | . | TRBJ2-4 | TRBV21-1 | CASRRRVATARKNIQYF | TGTGCCAGCAGGAGGCGTGTAGCTACAGCAAGAAAAAACATTCAGTACTTC
. | TRBD1 | TRBJ1-2 | TRBV28 | CASSTGGLGYTF | TGTGCCAGCAGTACAGGGGGGCTTGGCTACACCTTC
few | . | TRBJ1-2 | TRBV7-7 | CASSVRREYYGYTF | TGTGCCAGCAGTGTCCGGCGGGAGTACTATGGCTACACCTTC
. | TRBD2 | TRBJ2-7 | TRBV2 | CASSYRMAGEYEQYF | TGTGCCAGCAGTTACCGTATGGCGGGGGAATACGAGCAGTACTTC
few | . | TRBJ2-7 | TRBV11-3 | CASSLREGTLGEQYF | TGTGCCAGCAGCTTGAGGGAAGGGACCTTGGGAGAGCAGTACTTC
medium-sized | . | TRBJ1-6 | TRBV9 | CASSVQGDNSPLHF | TGTGCCAGCAGCGTACAGGGCGATAATTCACCCCTCCACTTT
few | TRBD2 | TRBJ2-3 | TRBV7-2 | CASSLALLAGTDTQYF | TGTGCCAGCAGCTTAGCACTGCTAGCGGGCACAGATACGCAGTATTTT
few | . | TRBJ1-2 | TRBV19 | CASSIIARRTNYGYTF | TGTGCCAGTAGTATAATCGCCAGGAGAACTAACTATGGCTACACCTTC
medium-sized | TRBD1 | TRBJ1-1 | TRBV5-8 | CASSPGTGLYTEAFF | TGTGCCAGCAGCCCGGGGACAGGGCTGTACACTGAAGCTTTCTTT